Listed below are T cell receptor beta chains from one sample, sequenced in a study of radiation and T cells in renal cell carcinoma. Using immunoSEQ multiplex PCR, the repertoire was profiled, and TCRdb retains in-frame clones only, with some absent. The sample carries fewer than 200,000 clones, roughly nine tenths recorded once. The material sequenced was blood, taken from a patient whose treatment included radiotherapy and nephrectomy. Receptors originate from a woman aged 45-65 years with renal cell carcinoma. CDR3s include the opening cysteine and the closing phenylalanine or tryptophan. The D gene is left open where the match is weak. Expanded clones get a size class; other rows say once, few or many, or leave the size out.

j_call: TRBJ2-5; d_call: NA; v_call: TRBV7-7; clone_size: once; cdr3_nt: TGTGCTAGCAGCTTAGGCTTTAGAGAGACCCAGTACTTC; cdr3_aa: CASSLGFRETQYF
j_call: TRBJ2-3; d_call: TRBD2; v_call: TRBV19; clone_size: NA; cdr3_nt: TGTGCCAGTAGTCCTCACCCGGGCGGGGGGGCCGGAGATACGCAGTATTTT; cdr3_aa: CASSPHPGGGAGDTQYF
j_call: TRBJ1-5; d_call: TRBD1; v_call: TRBV30; clone_size: NA; cdr3_nt: TGTGCCTGGAGTGTACGATCGGGCAGGGGGGGCAATCAGCCCCAGCATTTT; cdr3_aa: CAWSVRSGRGGNQPQHF
j_call: TRBJ1-6; d_call: TRBD1; v_call: TRBV19; clone_size: NA; cdr3_nt: TGTGCCAGTAGTATAGGGGACAGGGGAGAAGAATCACCCCTCCACTTT; cdr3_aa: CASSIGDRGEESPLHF
j_call: TRBJ1-6; d_call: NA; v_call: TRBV5-1; clone_size: NA; cdr3_nt: TGCGCCAGCAGCTTGCGCCAGAATAATTCACCCCTCCACTTT; cdr3_aa: CASSLRQNNSPLHF
j_call: TRBJ1-5; d_call: TRBD1; v_call: TRBV19; clone_size: NA; cdr3_nt: TGTGCCAGTAGATTCGACAGGGGGCTTAGCAATCAGCCCCAGCATTTT; cdr3_aa: CASRFDRGLSNQPQHF
j_call: TRBJ2-2; d_call: NA; v_call: TRBV19; clone_size: NA; cdr3_nt: TGTGCCAGTAGTATAGAAACCACCTGGAACACCGGGGAGCTGTTTTTT; cdr3_aa: CASSIETTWNTGELFF
j_call: TRBJ2-6; d_call: TRBD1; v_call: TRBV6-4; clone_size: NA; cdr3_nt: TGTGCCAGCAGTTTACAGGGGGCCGGAGGGGCCAACGTCCTGACTTTC; cdr3_aa: CASSLQGAGGANVLTF
j_call: TRBJ2-1; d_call: TRBD2; v_call: TRBV2; clone_size: NA; cdr3_nt: TGTGCCAGCAGTTCTCGGACTAGTATAAATGAGCAGTTCTTC; cdr3_aa: CASSSRTSINEQFF
j_call: TRBJ1-1; d_call: NA; v_call: TRBV5-4; clone_size: NA; cdr3_nt: TGTGCCAGCAGCTTGGCCGGAGGGTCGAACACTGAAGCTTTCTTT; cdr3_aa: CASSLAGGSNTEAFF
j_call: TRBJ1-1; d_call: NA; v_call: TRBV5-4; clone_size: NA; cdr3_nt: TGTGCCAGCAGCTTGGCCGGCGTCACTGAAGCTTTCTTT; cdr3_aa: CASSLAGVTEAFF
j_call: TRBJ1-4; d_call: NA; v_call: TRBV7-9; clone_size: once; cdr3_nt: TGTGCCAGCAGCTTGGGGCAGCTGGCAACTAATGAAAAACTGTTTTTT; cdr3_aa: CASSLGQLATNEKLFF
j_call: TRBJ1-2; d_call: NA; v_call: TRBV21-1; clone_size: NA; cdr3_nt: TGTGCCAGCAGCACCTGTCCCTATTATGGCTACACCTTC; cdr3_aa: CASSTCPYYGYTF
j_call: TRBJ1-1; d_call: NA; v_call: TRBV18; clone_size: NA; cdr3_nt: TGTGCCAGCTCACTCTCTGACAGAGAAAACACTGAAGCTTTCTTT; cdr3_aa: CASSLSDRENTEAFF
j_call: TRBJ1-2; d_call: NA; v_call: TRBV7-9; clone_size: NA; cdr3_nt: TGTGCCAGCAGACTTACAGAAGGCTACACCTTC; cdr3_aa: CASRLTEGYTF
j_call: TRBJ1-2; d_call: NA; v_call: TRBV7-9; clone_size: NA; cdr3_nt: TGTGCCAGCAGCTTAGTGGTGACCCCTGGCTACACCTTC; cdr3_aa: CASSLVVTPGYTF
j_call: TRBJ1-3; d_call: NA; v_call: TRBV5-1; clone_size: NA; cdr3_nt: TGCGCCAGCAGCTTACGAGATACTGGAAACACCATATATTTT; cdr3_aa: CASSLRDTGNTIYF
j_call: TRBJ2-3; d_call: NA; v_call: TRBV6-5; clone_size: NA; cdr3_nt: TGTGCCAGCAGAGCTACAACAGATACGCAGTATTTT; cdr3_aa: CASRATTDTQYF
j_call: TRBJ1-4; d_call: NA; v_call: TRBV7-9; clone_size: NA; cdr3_nt: TGTGCCAGCAGTTCGACAGGTTCCGCTTTAGGAACTAATGAAAAACTGTTTTTT; cdr3_aa: CASSSTGSALGTNEKLFF
j_call: TRBJ2-3; d_call: TRBD2; v_call: TRBV7-8; clone_size: NA; cdr3_nt: TGTGCCAGCAGCTTAGCGAGCAGCGGGGGGCTCAGCGCGCAGTATTTT; cdr3_aa: CASSLASSGGLSAQYF
j_call: TRBJ1-4; d_call: NA; v_call: TRBV14; clone_size: NA; cdr3_nt: TGTGCCAGCAGCCAAGTAATGGGGTTTAATGAAAAACTGTTTTTT; cdr3_aa: CASSQVMGFNEKLFF
j_call: TRBJ1-2; d_call: NA; v_call: TRBV19; clone_size: NA; cdr3_nt: TGTGCCAGTAGTACCCTTCGAGTGGGGGAGCGTACCTTC; cdr3_aa: CASSTLRVGERTF
j_call: TRBJ2-3; d_call: NA; v_call: TRBV4-2; clone_size: NA; cdr3_nt: TGTGCCAGCAGCCAAGTGGCCGGAAGCACAGATACGCAGTATTTT; cdr3_aa: CASSQVAGSTDTQYF
j_call: TRBJ1-5; d_call: NA; v_call: TRBV5-4; clone_size: few; cdr3_nt: TGTGCCAGCAGCTTGTGGGGACAAGCCCAGCATTTT; cdr3_aa: CASSLWGQAQHF
j_call: TRBJ1-6; d_call: NA; v_call: TRBV19; clone_size: few; cdr3_nt: TGTGCCAGTAGTATAGACGGGGGGGATAATTCACCCCTCCACTTT; cdr3_aa: CASSIDGGDNSPLHF
j_call: TRBJ2-5; d_call: TRBD2; v_call: TRBV7-2; clone_size: NA; cdr3_nt: TGTGCCAGCAGCACGCGACTAGCGGGGTCACAGACCCAGTACTTC; cdr3_aa: CASSTRLAGSQTQYF
j_call: TRBJ1-1; d_call: NA; v_call: TRBV10-3; clone_size: NA; cdr3_nt: TGTGCCATCAGTGAGTCTACAGACACTGAAGCTTTCTTT; cdr3_aa: CAISESTDTEAFF
j_call: TRBJ1-5; d_call: NA; v_call: TRBV11-2; clone_size: NA; cdr3_nt: TGTGCCAGCAGCCGGTCCGGTGGCAATCAGCCCCAGCATTTT; cdr3_aa: CASSRSGGNQPQHF